The sequence of this TCR beta chain was determined in a study of T cell repertoires in aging, cancer and after chemotherapy (dated by TCRdb to about 2019). Notes on the research overall: Donors were distributed across six age groups ranging from 30 or younger to 70 or older, with at least three individuals included per group. Healthy donor control TCR repertoires were recorded over several months to years and showed clear clonal overlap across re-sampling. In total, the full dataset held about 9 million TCR reads. The study profiled peripheral blood TCR beta repertoires from healthy donors and cancer patients to examine immunoaging and T cell reconstitution after chemotherapy. A cohort of about 220 cancer patients (more than 90 with hematological and 124 with solid cancers) was assembled, and around 100 healthy donors were included as a reference group.

Overall study results and their limits: Declining TCR diversity with age in healthy donors was mainly explained by loss of richness; in cancer patients, loss of evenness also contributed. According to the authors, the repertoire data do not allow conclusions to be drawn about immunological memory after chemotherapy. An increase in median generation probability over the chemotherapy interval was observed in both cancer cohorts, suggesting that the repertoire was reconstituted through rebound thymic output. Untreated patients with hematological or solid cancers showed significantly lower blood TCR diversity and higher clonality than age-matched healthy donors.

Using a mixed TRB-A/B primer pool, multiplex touch-down PCR amplified rearranged TRB sequences covering the V, D and J segments. Illumina adapters and sample indices were added to the amplicons in two consecutive PCR reactions performed with Phusion HS II polymerase. After gel purification with the NucleoSpin Gel and PCR Clean-up kit, the amplicons were checked using Qubit and an Agilent 2100 Bioanalyzer. The libraries were sequenced on an Illumina MiSeq with 600-cycle, single-indexed, paired-end runs. Per the authors' processing: Processing of the TRB sequences was carried out with MiXCR versions 2.12 and 3.0.5. Each unique CDR3 nucleotide sequence was counted as one clone, and only productive sequences with at least two reads were retained. The repertoire metrics were Shannon diversity, evenness, clonality (calculated as one minus evenness), and diversity profiles parameterized by alpha from 0 to 5. Generation probabilities of clones in paired pre- and post-chemotherapy samples were computed with the IGoR algorithm. TCRdb ran its own pipeline on the public reads, namely fastp trimming at Q25 and MiXCR clone calling, and kept in-frame beta chains. Identical CDR3 proteins give one entry, which carries the most common genes and DNA. For this entry, the V and J calls and clone size follow TCRdb and not the study's own pipeline. The sample table lists fewer than 11,000 distinct CDR3 sequences, less than 30% of them with a count of one. About 1.2% of the sample comes from the top ten.

This clonotype was seen a few times. Its specific antigen is unknown. Per-base quality was not reported, and no clone a single base away is much larger than it. Genomic DNA extracted from peripheral blood, rather than sorted cells or RNA, was used as the source for amplification of TCR beta rearrangements. V is trimmed back by 4 bases and J by 8 bases, and the junction contains 18 bases that no gene match accounts for. The CDR3 sequence holds 19 residues, the cysteine and phenylalanine included. The kept DNA is CDR3 alone, 57 bases in frame from the first base. CDR1 and CDR2, looked up from the germline V gene, are SGHAT and FQNNGV.

The V and J genes are TRBV11-2 and TRBJ2-1, and TRBD2 aligns with 12 junction nucleotides. This TCR came from a human donor in good health. Material: blood. The DNA sequence is as follows: TGTGCCAGCAGCTCCCCCGTGCTAGCGGGAGGGCCAAACATCGATGAGCAGTTCTTC. Its product reads: CASSSPVLAGGPNIDEQFF.